This is a list of T cell receptor beta chains from one sample in a study of blood T cells in healthy people across ages. TCRdb redid the calling of the 5' RACE reads with MiXCR, one entry per CDR3 protein. The sample gives roughly 500,000 distinct CDR3 sequences, about 26% of which show up once; roughly 18% is in the top ten. Input material: blood. The receptor set was obtained from a woman in her sixties or seventies in good health. Both conserved end residues are part of each CDR3. Each record gives: D gene, clone size, J gene, CDR3 length, V gene, CDR3 protein, CDR3 DNA. The D gene is left open where the match is weak. Expanded clones get a size class; other rows say once, few or many, or leave the size out.

-	-	TRBJ1-2	15	TRBV7-8	CASSQDGQANYGYTF	TGTGCCAGCAGTCAGGACGGCCAAGCTAACTATGGCTACACCTTC
-	many	TRBJ2-1	11	TRBV11-2	CASSLVLEQFF	TGTGCCAGCAGCTTAGTGTTGGAGCAGTTCTTC
TRBD2	-	TRBJ2-1	17	TRBV5-1	CASSQVGLAGLYNEQFF	TGCGCCAGCAGCCAGGTGGGCCTAGCGGGCCTTTACAATGAGCAGTTCTTC
-	-	TRBJ2-3	15	TRBV7-2	CASSSTAGQTDTQCF	TGTGCCAGCAGCTCCACAGCGGGACAAACGGATACGCAGTGTTTT
TRBD2	-	TRBJ2-3	16	TRBV11-1	CASSLAAGSSTDTQYF	TGTGCCAGCAGCTTAGCAGCGGGATCTAGCACAGATACGCAGTATTTT
TRBD2	-	TRBJ2-3	15	TRBV4-2	CASSPQRGVTNTQYF	TGTGCCAGCAGCCCTCAGCGGGGGGTCACGAATACGCAGTATTTT
-	-	TRBJ2-5	13	TRBV29-1	CSVPETGGETQYF	TGCAGCGTTCCCGAAACCGGAGGGGAGACCCAGTACTTC
-	-	TRBJ2-1	13	TRBV12-3/TRBV12-4	CASSRTPGNEQFF	TGTGCCAGCAGTCGTACCCCAGGTAATGAGCAGTTCTTC
-	-	TRBJ1-2	13	TRBV20-1	CSARVHREHGYTF	TGCAGTGCTAGAGTCCACAGGGAACATGGCTACACCTTC
-	-	TRBJ2-1	13	TRBV6-6	CASSYVRDNEQFF	TGTGCCAGCAGTTACGTCAGGGACAATGAGCAGTTCTTC
-	many	TRBJ2-7	15	TRBV5-1	CASSLDSQHVREQYF	TGCGCCAGCAGCTTGGACAGTCAGCACGTCCGCGAGCAGTACTTC
TRBD2	-	TRBJ2-3	15	TRBV6-6	CASSPGTSGSDTQYF	TGTGCCAGCAGCCCCGGGACTAGCGGATCAGATACGCAGTATTTT
-	once	TRBJ1-1	15	TRBV9	CASSVLIGGNTEAFF	TGTGCCAGCAGCGTACTCATCGGGGGAAACACTGAAGCTTTCTTT
TRBD1	-	TRBJ2-3	14	TRBV14	CASSQGQVTDTQYF	TGTGCCAGCAGCCAGGGACAGGTCACAGATACGCAGTATTTT
-	-	TRBJ1-2	14	TRBV5-1	CASSPDPIYGGYTF	TGCGCCAGCAGCCCGGACCCAATCTACGGTGGCTACACCTTC
TRBD1	-	TRBJ2-7	19	TRBV27	CASSFAGQGASINSYEQYF	TGTGCCAGCAGTTTTGCGGGACAGGGGGCGTCCATAAACTCCTACGAGCAGTACTTC
-	few	TRBJ1-4	16	TRBV3-1	CASSQEGARTHEKLFF	TGTGCCAGCAGCCAAGAAGGGGCTAGGACACATGAAAAACTGTTTTTT
TRBD1	-	TRBJ2-7	13	TRBV5-6	CASSLVDRVSQYF	TGTGCCAGCAGCTTGGTCGACAGGGTCTCCCAGTACTTC
-	-	TRBJ2-7	14	TRBV12-3/TRBV12-4	CASSNLQRSYEQYF	TGTGCCAGCAGCAACCTACAGAGGTCCTACGAGCAGTACTTC
-	-	TRBJ1-6	13	TRBV2	CASSEAFNSPLHF	TGTGCCAGCAGTGAGGCGTTTAATTCACCCCTCCACTTT
-	-	TRBJ1-5	12	TRBV2	CASRDQNQPQHF	TGTGCCAGCAGGGATCAGAATCAGCCCCAGCATTTT
TRBD1	few	TRBJ2-6	20	TRBV27	CASSRPGTGGPYSGANVLTF	TGTGCCAGCAGCCGTCCCGGGACAGGGGGCCCTTACTCTGGGGCCAACGTCCTGACTTTC